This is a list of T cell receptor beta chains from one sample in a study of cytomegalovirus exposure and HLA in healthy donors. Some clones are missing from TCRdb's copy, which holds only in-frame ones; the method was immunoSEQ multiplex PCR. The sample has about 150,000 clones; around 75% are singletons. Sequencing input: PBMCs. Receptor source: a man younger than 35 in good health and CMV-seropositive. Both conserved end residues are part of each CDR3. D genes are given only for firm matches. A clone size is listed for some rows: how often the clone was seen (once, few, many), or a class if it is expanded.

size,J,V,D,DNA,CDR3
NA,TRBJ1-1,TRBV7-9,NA,TGTGCCAGCAGCCCCGGGGGTTCAGCTTTCTTT,CASSPGGSAFF
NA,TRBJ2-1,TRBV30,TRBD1,TGTGCCTGGAGTGAGGGACAGGGCGGAAATGAGCAGTTCTTC,CAWSEGQGGNEQFF
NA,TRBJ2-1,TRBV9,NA,TGTGCCAGTCGGTCGGAGGGTAGCTCCTACAATGAGCAGTTCTTC,CASRSEGSSYNEQFF
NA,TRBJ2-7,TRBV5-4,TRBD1,TGTGCCAGCAGATCCGGGACAGAATCCTTCGAGCAGTACTTC,CASRSGTESFEQYF
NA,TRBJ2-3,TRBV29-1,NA,TGCAGCGTTGAACATCTTTTCCAACTTGGCGGGAGCACAGATACGCAGTATTTT,CSVEHLFQLGGSTDTQYF
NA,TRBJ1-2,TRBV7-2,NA,TGTGCCAGCAGCCGCCCAATCGAGCGGGACTATGGCTACACCTTC,CASSRPIERDYGYTF
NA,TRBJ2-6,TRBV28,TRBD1,TGTGCCAGCAGTAGGACAGGGGGCTATACATACTTTTCTGGGGCCAACGTCCTGACTTTC,CASSRTGGYTYFSGANVLTF
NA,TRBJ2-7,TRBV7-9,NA,TGTGCCAGCAGCCCTGAGGCCATCTCCTACGAGCAGTACTTC,CASSPEAISYEQYF
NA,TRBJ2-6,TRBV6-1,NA,TGTGCCAGCTGGGGGGTCGGGGCCAACGTCCTGACTTTC,CASWGVGANVLTF
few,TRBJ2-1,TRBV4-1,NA,TGCGCCAGCAGCCGGGCGAATGAGCAGTTCTTC,CASSRANEQFF
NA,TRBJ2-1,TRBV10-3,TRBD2,TGTGCCAGCGGGACTAGCGGTAGCTCCTACAATGAGCAGTTCTTC,CASGTSGSSYNEQFF
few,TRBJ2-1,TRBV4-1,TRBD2,TGCGCCAGCAGCCCGGGACTAGCGGGAGCCCGGCCCAGTAGTGAGCAGTTCTTC,CASSPGLAGARPSSEQFF
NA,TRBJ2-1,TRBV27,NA,TGTGCCAGCAGTCCCCCGGTGGTCGGTGAGCAGTTCTTC,CASSPPVVGEQFF
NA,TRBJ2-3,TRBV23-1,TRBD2,TGCGCCAGCAGTCCTCCGGGACTAGCGGGGGATACGCAGTATTTT,CASSPPGLAGDTQYF
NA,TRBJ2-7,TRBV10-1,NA,TGCGCCAGCGCCTTGAACGCGAATTCCTACGAGCAGTACTTC,CASALNANSYEQYF
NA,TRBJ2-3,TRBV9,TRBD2,TGTGCCAGCAGTCATCCCCTAGCGGGAAAAGGGCGGGATACGCAGTATTTT,CASSHPLAGKGRDTQYF
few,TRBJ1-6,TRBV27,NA,TGTGCCAGCAGCCAATATTCACCCCTCCACTTT,CASSQYSPLHF
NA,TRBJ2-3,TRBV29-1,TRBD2,TGCAGCGGACTAGCGGTTCCTAGCACAGATACGCAGTATTTT,CSGLAVPSTDTQYF
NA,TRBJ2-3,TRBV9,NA,TGTGCCAGCAGCCCCAGGGGAAATCAAGCAGATACGCAGTATTTT,CASSPRGNQADTQYF
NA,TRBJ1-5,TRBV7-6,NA,TGTGCCAGCAGCTCCCGACAGGGCAATCAGCCCCAGCATTTT,CASSSRQGNQPQHF
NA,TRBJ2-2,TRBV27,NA,TGTGCCAGCAGTTTAGGTACAGGACCAAACACCGGGGAGCTGTTTTTT,CASSLGTGPNTGELFF
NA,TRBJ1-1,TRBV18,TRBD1,TGTGCCAGCTCACCAATGGGGACAGGGAGCACTGAAGCTTTCTTT,CASSPMGTGSTEAFF